The sequence of this T cell receptor (beta chain) was determined in a study of T cells after yellow fever vaccination. Whole-study findings and limits: Primary-vaccination clones mostly resurfaced post-booster (approximately 96% CD4, 75% to 90% CD8).

Germline V CDR1 and CDR2: SGHTA, FQGNSA. V was trimmed by 5 bases and J by 1 base, leaving 10 bases between them. There are 14 residues in the CDR3. TCRdb passed the 5' RACE reads through MiXCR, listing each CDR3 protein once. The sample includes more than 450,000 distinct CDR3 sequences, just over 20% seen only once; the top ten take roughly a sixth. Of note for this clonotype: Its antigen remains unidentified.

This TCR came from a man aged 18 to 30 who received the YFV17D yellow fever vaccine. Here the sequenced sample was PBMCs, taken less than 25 days after the first yellow fever vaccination. The chain joins TRBV7-2 to TRBJ2-3; the D is unclear. CDR3 coding DNA: TGTGCCAGCAGCCAATCACACCGCACAGATACGCAGTATTTT. Amino acid sequence: CASSQSHRTDTQYF.